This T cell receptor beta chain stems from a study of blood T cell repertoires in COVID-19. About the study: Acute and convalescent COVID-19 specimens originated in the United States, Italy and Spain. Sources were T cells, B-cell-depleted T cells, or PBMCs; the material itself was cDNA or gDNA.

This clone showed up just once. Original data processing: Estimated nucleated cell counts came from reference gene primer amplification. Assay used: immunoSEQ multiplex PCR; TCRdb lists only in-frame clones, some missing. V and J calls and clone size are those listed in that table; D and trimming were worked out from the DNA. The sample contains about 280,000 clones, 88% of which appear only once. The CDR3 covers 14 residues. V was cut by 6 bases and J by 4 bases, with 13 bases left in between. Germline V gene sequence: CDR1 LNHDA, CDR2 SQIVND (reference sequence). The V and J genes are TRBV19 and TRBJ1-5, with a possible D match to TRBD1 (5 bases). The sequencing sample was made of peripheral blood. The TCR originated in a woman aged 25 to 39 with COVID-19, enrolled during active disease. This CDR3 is CASSGGVLNQPQHF. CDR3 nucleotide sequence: TGTGCCAGTAGCGGGGGGGTCCTGAATCAGCCCCAGCATTTT.